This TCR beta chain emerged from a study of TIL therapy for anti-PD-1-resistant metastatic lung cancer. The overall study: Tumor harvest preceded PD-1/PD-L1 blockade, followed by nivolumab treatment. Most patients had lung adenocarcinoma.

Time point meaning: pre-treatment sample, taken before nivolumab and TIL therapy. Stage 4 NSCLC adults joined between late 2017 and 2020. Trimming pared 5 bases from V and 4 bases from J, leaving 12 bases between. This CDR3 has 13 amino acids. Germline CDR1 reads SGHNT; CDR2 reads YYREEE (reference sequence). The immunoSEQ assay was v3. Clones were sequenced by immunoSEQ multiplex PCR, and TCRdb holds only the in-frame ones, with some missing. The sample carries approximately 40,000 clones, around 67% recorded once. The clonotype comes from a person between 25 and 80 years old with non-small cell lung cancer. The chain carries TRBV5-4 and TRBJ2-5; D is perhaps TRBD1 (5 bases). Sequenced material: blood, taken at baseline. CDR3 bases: TGTGCCAGCAGTTCGAAAAGGGGAGAGACCCAGTACTTC. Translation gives CASSSKRGETQYF.